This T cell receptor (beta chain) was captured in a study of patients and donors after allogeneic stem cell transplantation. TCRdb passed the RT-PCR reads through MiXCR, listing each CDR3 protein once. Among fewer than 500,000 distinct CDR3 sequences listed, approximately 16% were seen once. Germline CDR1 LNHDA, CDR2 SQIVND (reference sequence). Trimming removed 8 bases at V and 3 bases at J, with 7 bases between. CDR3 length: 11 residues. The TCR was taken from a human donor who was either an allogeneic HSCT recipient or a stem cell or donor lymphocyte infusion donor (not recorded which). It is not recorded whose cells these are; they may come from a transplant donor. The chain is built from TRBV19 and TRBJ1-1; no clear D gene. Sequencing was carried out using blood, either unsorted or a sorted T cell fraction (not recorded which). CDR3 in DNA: TGTGCCAGTGTCCGGGACACTGAAGCTTTCTTT. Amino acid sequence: CASVRDTEAFF.